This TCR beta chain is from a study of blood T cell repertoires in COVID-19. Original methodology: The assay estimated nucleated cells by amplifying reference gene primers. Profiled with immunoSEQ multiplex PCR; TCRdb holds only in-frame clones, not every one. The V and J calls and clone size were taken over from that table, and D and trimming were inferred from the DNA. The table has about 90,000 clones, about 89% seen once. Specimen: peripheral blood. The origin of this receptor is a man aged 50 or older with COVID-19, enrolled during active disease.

CDR3 in DNA: TGCAGCGCCTGCCCAGGGGGGCCCACAGATACGCAGTATTTT. It yields the protein CSACPGGPTDTQYF. V is TRBV29-1 and J is TRBJ2-3; a weak D match, TRBD1 (7 bases). Trimming removed 7 bases at V and 2 bases at J, with 16 bases between. This CDR3 has 14 amino acids. Germline V lookup: CDR1 SQVTM, CDR2 ANQGSEA.